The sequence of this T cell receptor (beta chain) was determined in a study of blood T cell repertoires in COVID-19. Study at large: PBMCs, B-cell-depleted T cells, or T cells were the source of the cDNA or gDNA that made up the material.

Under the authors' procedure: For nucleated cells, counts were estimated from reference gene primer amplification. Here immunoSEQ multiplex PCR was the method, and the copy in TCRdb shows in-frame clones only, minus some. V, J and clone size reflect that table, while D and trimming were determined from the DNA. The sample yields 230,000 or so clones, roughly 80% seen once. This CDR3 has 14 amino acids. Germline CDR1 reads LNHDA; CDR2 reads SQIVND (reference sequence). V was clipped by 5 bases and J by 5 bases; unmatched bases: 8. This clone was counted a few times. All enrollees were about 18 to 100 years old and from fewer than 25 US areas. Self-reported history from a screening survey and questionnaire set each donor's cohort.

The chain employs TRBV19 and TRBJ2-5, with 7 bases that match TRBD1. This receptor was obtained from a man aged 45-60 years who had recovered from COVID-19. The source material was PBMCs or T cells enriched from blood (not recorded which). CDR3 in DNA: TGTGCCAGTAGTTTACAGGGGTCGGTGGAGACCCAGTACTTC. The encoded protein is CASSLQGSVETQYF.